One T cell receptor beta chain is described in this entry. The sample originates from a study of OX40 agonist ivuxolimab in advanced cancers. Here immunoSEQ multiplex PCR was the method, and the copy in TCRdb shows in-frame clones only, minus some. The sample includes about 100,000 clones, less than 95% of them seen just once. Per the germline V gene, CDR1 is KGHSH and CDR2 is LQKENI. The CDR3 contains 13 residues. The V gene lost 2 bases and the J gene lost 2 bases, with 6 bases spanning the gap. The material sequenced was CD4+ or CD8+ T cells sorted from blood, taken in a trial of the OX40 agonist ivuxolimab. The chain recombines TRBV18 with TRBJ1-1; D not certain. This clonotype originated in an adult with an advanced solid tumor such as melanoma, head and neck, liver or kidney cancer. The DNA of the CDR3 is TGTGCCAGCTCACCAGCCGGAAACACTGAAGCTTTCTTT. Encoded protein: CASSPAGNTEAFF.